This TCR beta chain was obtained from a study of T cell responses to AZD1222 COVID-19 vaccine. Regarding this clone: As yet, its antigen is unknown.

Generated by immunoSEQ multiplex PCR, the TCRdb table keeps only in-frame clones and is missing some. The sample consists of about 200,000 clones, around nine tenths of them appearing once. Study conclusions and caveats: Only 5 to 7 AZD1222 recipients were seropositive at baseline. With dominance at 160-218 and 743-854, vaccine-associated CD4 TCRs spanned spike. Among the donors, most were white British and more were female, and clonal diversity was possibly underestimated. Unmutated variant regions are reportedly targeted by nearly half of spike-specific TCRs.

CDR1 and CDR2 (germline): MRHNA, SNTAGT. The CDR3 totals 14 residues. Trimming took 5 bases from V and 3 from J, leaving 13 bases between them. The sample was peripheral blood, taken 28 days after the second dose of the MenACWY control vaccine. This receptor was obtained from an adult who received the MenACWY meningococcal vaccine as a control. This chain uses TRBV6-4 with TRBJ1-2; a possible D gene is TRBD1 (5 bases). CDR3 sequence reads: CASSQTWGDYGYTF. The CDR3 DNA reads as TGTGCCAGCAGTCAAACCTGGGGGGACTATGGCTACACCTTC.